Below are 29 T cell receptor beta chains sequenced from a single sample in a study of metastatic and nonmetastatic thyroid tumors (dated by TCRdb to about 2020). The method was PCR. Sequencing was carried out with an Illumina HiSeq 4000. The public reads were reanalyzed by TCRdb: fastp trimming at Q25, MiXCR alignment, in-frame beta chains only. This sample comprises some 64,000 clones, more than 3.5% of them detected only once. The ten largest clonotypes hold more than 20% of the sample. Before undergoing thyroid surgery, none of the patients had been given any kind of treatment. The sample comprised blood. Receptors were obtained from a female donor with papillary thyroid cancer or a benign thyroid nodule (not recorded which). Some clones in this sample may be carry-over from other donors' samples.

In the case of this clone: Possible read error: a much larger clone is one base away. J is TRBJ2-2 and V is TRBV12-3 or TRBV12-4; maybe TRBD2 (6 bases). The length of the CDR3 is 14 residues. Trimming removed 3 bases from V and 7 bases from J, with 12 bases in between. The CDR3 DNA is TGTGCCAGCAGTTTGGCTAGCGTAAGCGGGGAGCTGTTTTTT. Its protein product is CASSLASVSGELFF.

There are a few counts of this clone. This chain joins TRBV6-2 or TRBV6-3 and TRBJ1-2; D remains ambiguous. The V gene's germline CDR1 is MNHEY and CDR2 SVGEGT. This CDR3 spans 15 amino acids. Trimming stripped 6 bases from V and 4 bases from J, with 18 bases between. The CDR3, as DNA: TGTGCCAGCAGCCCGGCCCTCGGGAGGAGCTATGGCTACACCTTC. Protein product: CASSPALGRSYGYTF.

The chain couples TRBV27 to TRBJ2-7; 7 bases line up with TRBD2. Germline V lookup: CDR1 MNHEY, CDR2 SMNVEV (reference sequence). The CDR3 runs to 16 residues. Trimming at V came to 3 bases and at J to 6 bases, leaving 14 bases not matched to a gene. DNA for the CDR3: TGTGCCAGCAGTTTCGGCGTAGCGGGTTGGGGTTTCGAGCAGTACTTC. Translation: CASSFGVAGWGFEQYF.

Many counts were recorded for this clone. CDR3 sequence (DNA): TGTGCCAGCAGACCGGGACAAAGGAGGGAGACCCAGTACTTC. Translation gives CASRPGQRRETQYF. The chain couples TRBV6-1 to TRBJ2-5; a weak D match, TRBD1 (6 bases). Looked up from germline, CDR1 is MNHNS and CDR2 is SASEGT. CDR3 length: 14 amino acids. Trimming removed 6 bases from V and 5 bases from J, with 16 bases in between.

This clone was detected many times. The rearrangement joins TRBV28 to TRBJ2-7, with 7 bases that match TRBD1. Losses at the gene ends were 7 bases for V and 5 bases for J; bases not matched to a gene: 8. Germline V lookup: CDR1 MDHEN, CDR2 SYDVKM. The CDR3 has 13 amino acids. In DNA, the CDR3 is TGTGCCAGCAAAGTCAGACAGGGCCACGAGCAGTACTTC. This encodes CASKVRQGHEQYF.

Ten or more counts support this clone. The rearrangement uses TRBV29-1 and TRBJ1-6; D call uncertain. V lost 4 bases and J lost 6, with 10 bases in between. This CDR3 spans 13 amino acids. The germline gives CDR1 SQVTM, CDR2 ANQGSEA. The CDR3 sequence is CSVALRTNSPLHF. The DNA for the CDR3 is TGCAGCGTTGCTTTAAGAACTAATTCACCCCTCCACTTT.

This clone was found a few times. The chain uses TRBV5-6 and TRBJ1-3; no definite D call. The CDR3 length is 16 residues. Germline-derived CDR1 and CDR2 are SGHDT and YYEEEE. Trimming took 6 bases from V and 0 from J, leaving 16 bases between them. CDR3 residues: CASTRRCGLSGNTIYF. CDR3 nucleotides: TGTGCCAGCACCCGGCGATGCGGCCTCTCTGGAAACACCATATATTTT.

On this clone itself: At one end the junction does not follow the germline gene, possibly because of a read error. The chain has TRBV6-8 and TRBJ2-3, with D possibly TRBD2 on 6 matching bases. CDR1 is MNHGY and CDR2 is SAAAGT in the germline V gene. The CDR3 loop spans 13 amino acids. CDR3 residues: CARSDGRRYTQYF. CDR3 DNA sequence: TGTGCCCGCAGTGACGGGAGAAGATATACGCAGTATTTT.

In this sample, this clone turned up a few times. CDR3 loop: CASSLDGMNTEAFF. The CDR3 nucleotides are TGCGCCAGCAGCTTGGACGGCATGAACACTGAAGCTTTCTTT. The V gene is TRBV5-1, the J gene TRBJ1-1; D not resolved. Per germline, CDR1 SGHRS and CDR2 YFSETQ. The CDR3 consists of 14 residues. The V end was cut by 0 bases, the J end by 0 bases, with 6 bases between.

This clone was seen more than once but under ten times. The rearrangement uses TRBV3-1 and TRBJ2-7; 11 positions agree with TRBD2. J was trimmed by 1 base and V by 0 bases; bases with no gene match: 8. This CDR3 has 18 amino acids. Germline V gene data show CDR1 as LGHDT and CDR2 as YNNKEL (reference sequence). CDR3 region: CASSQDWGSGRGSYEQYF. As DNA, the CDR3 is TGTGCCAGCAGCCAAGATTGGGGTAGCGGGAGGGGGTCCTACGAGCAGTACTTC.

This clone appeared many times. The chain combines TRBV7-9 with TRBJ1-1; D not resolved. The CDR3 extends over 16 amino acids. Germline V CDR1 and CDR2: SEHNR, FQNEAQ (reference sequence). V dropped 2 bases and J dropped 1 base, with 14 bases sitting between them. The chain's CDR3 is CASSLIGRRRNTEAFF. In DNA, the CDR3 is TGTGCCAGCAGCTTAATCGGAAGACGGAGGAACACTGAAGCTTTCTTT.

This clone was picked up many times. The gene calls are TRBV11-2 and TRBJ2-2, with D uncertain. Germline assignment: CDR1 SGHAT and CDR2 FQNNGV. This CDR3 comprises 14 residues. V was shortened by 0 bases and J by 7 bases, with 9 bases between the two germline ends. The CDR3 bases are TGTGCCAGCAGCTTAGATTTAGGTCACGGGGAGCTGTTTTTT. Translated: CASSLDLGHGELFF.

This clone was detected a few times. The V and J genes are TRBV7-8 and TRBJ1-1; D remains unclear. This CDR3 has 13 residues. Germline V CDR1 and CDR2: SGHVS, FQNEAQ. Trimming took off 3 bases at V and 10 bases at J, with 15 bases between the two ends. CDR3 sequence: CASSFVGATVAFF. Written as DNA, the CDR3 is TGTGCCAGCAGCTTTGTAGGTGCGACGGTAGCTTTCTTT.

Many counts were recorded for this clone. The chain uses TRBV11-2 and TRBJ2-2; no definite D call. The germline gives CDR1 SGHAT, CDR2 FQNNGV. This CDR3 has 14 residues. V lost 3 bases to trimming and J lost 4 bases, with 9 bases between them. The CDR3 DNA reads TGTGCCAGCAGCTTCCGGGTCTTCACCGGGGAGCTGTTTTTT. Its protein product is CASSFRVFTGELFF. Full variable domain (outside the CDR3, taken from reference TRBV11-2 and TRBJ2-2): EAGVAQSPRYKIIEKRQSVAFWCNPISGHATLYWYQQILGQGPKLLIQFQNNGVVDDSQLPKDRFSAERLKGVDSTLKIQPAKLEDSAVYLCASSFRVFTGELFFGEGSRLTVL.

Regarding this clone: Possible read error: a much larger clone is one base away. J is TRBJ2-5 and V is TRBV14; a possible D gene is TRBD1 (5 bases). Germline V gene sequence: CDR1 SGHDN, CDR2 FVKESK. This CDR3 is built from 14 residues. The DNA of the CDR3 is TGTGCCAGCAGCCAAGGAGACAGCACGGAGAACCAGTACTTC. This sequence encodes CASSQGDSTENQYF.

With regard to this clone: Being one base from a much bigger clone, this may be a read error. Other DNA sequences from this sample encode an identical CDR3 as well. The CDR3 DNA is TGTGCCAGCAGTTTAAATTGGGGGCTTGGTGAAAAACTGTTTTTT. Its protein is CASSLNWGLGEKLFF. V is TRBV27 and J is TRBJ1-4, with D maybe TRBD1 (6 bases). Germline CDR1 and CDR2: MNHEY and SMNVEV (reference sequence). With 2 bases removed from V and 7 bases from J, the gap between germline ends came to 14 bases. The CDR3 length is 15 residues.

This clone was seen a few times. At the DNA level, this CDR3 is encoded by other sequences in the same sample as well. V usage is TRBV4-1 and J usage is TRBJ1-1; no clear D gene. The germline gives CDR1 MGHRA, CDR2 YSYEKL. The CDR3 sequence is 16 residues long. V was pared by 2 bases and J by 5 bases, with 18 bases between. The CDR3 nucleotides read TGCGCCAGCAGCCAACATGGTGGAGGCACGAATACTGAAGCTTTCTTT. Its translation is CASSQHGGGTNTEAFF.

This clone was recorded a few times. A much larger clone lies one base from this, so it may be a read error. This rearrangement joins TRBV7-9 to TRBJ2-5; TRBD1 matches at 8 bases. In germline, CDR1 is SEHNR, CDR2 FQNEAQ (reference sequence). This CDR3 has 15 residues. This chain's CDR3 is CASFQRTGSQETKYF. Here the CDR3 DNA reads TGTGCCAGTTTTCAAAGGACAGGGTCCCAAGAGACCAAGTACTTC.

This clone was counted many times. The chain is built from TRBV30 and TRBJ1-5; possibly TRBD1 for D (5 bases). V was pared by 0 bases and J by 4 bases, with 13 bases between. This CDR3 region has 15 residues. Germline V gene sequence: CDR1 GTSNPN, CDR2 SVGIG (reference sequence). This CDR3 is CAWSVQLGVNQPQHF. Written as DNA, the CDR3 is TGTGCCTGGAGTGTACAGCTGGGGGTGAATCAGCCCCAGCATTTT.

This clone occurred many times. The chain is built from TRBV29-1 and TRBJ1-2; D is unresolved. CDR3 length equals 16 residues. CDR1 SQVTM and CDR2 ANQGSEA come from the germline V gene. V lost 4 bases and J 0 bases, leaving 18 bases between the germline ends. The CDR3 sequence: CSVAGGGSQANYGYTF. The CDR3 DNA reads TGCAGCGTTGCTGGAGGCGGCAGCCAAGCTAACTATGGCTACACCTTC. The variable domain in full, completed from reference TRBV29-1 and TRBJ1-2, reads SAVISQKPSRDICQRGTSLTIQCQVDSQVTMMFWYRQQPGQSLTLIATANQGSEATYESGFVIDKFPISRPNLTFSTLTVSNMSPEDSSIYLCSVAGGGSQANYGYTFGSGTRLTVV.

In the case of this clone: Possible read error: a much larger clone is one base away. The DNA of the CDR3 is TGTGCCAGCAGCATAGCGGGAGATATCCACGAGCAGTACTTC. It codes for CASSIAGDIHEQYF. The chain employs TRBV3-1 and TRBJ2-7; 9 bases match TRBD2. The V segment lost 5 bases and the J segment 5 bases; nucleotides outside the gene matches: 7. Per germline, CDR1 LGHDT and CDR2 YNNKEL (reference sequence). The CDR3 is 14 residues long.

This clone showed up just a few times. An end of the junction differs from the germline gene, which may be a read error. The chain has TRBV7-6 and TRBJ2-7; 8 bases are a match to TRBD1. The CDR3 has 15 amino acids. The germline V gene has CDR1 SGHVS and CDR2 FNYEAQ. The CDR3 loop is CACSPRTGHLYEQYF. CDR3 sequence (DNA): TGTGCCTGCAGCCCCCGGACAGGGCACCTCTACGAGCAGTACTTC.

This clone has ten or more counts. The chain is built from TRBV6-1 and TRBJ2-3; maybe TRBD1 (5 bases). Trimming removed 6 bases at V and 6 bases at J, with 10 bases between. The CDR3 runs to 12 residues. The germline V gene encodes CDR1 MNHNS and CDR2 SASEGT. The CDR3 sequence: CASSDSADTQYF. The CDR3 DNA sequence: TGTGCCAGCAGCGACAGCGCGGATACGCAGTATTTT.

The table lists this clone with many counts. The V and J genes are TRBV6-5 and TRBJ2-6, with D hard to call. Deletions cut 2 bases from V and 4 bases from J, with 9 bases between. Germline lookup yields CDR1 MNHEY and CDR2 SVGAGI. The CDR3 has 15 residues. The DNA for the CDR3 is TGTGCCAGCAGTTACGACCCCTCCGGGGCCAACGTCCTGACTTTC. Amino acids: CASSYDPSGANVLTF.

The chain carries TRBV28 and TRBJ2-7; possible D gene TRBD1, 5 bases. Germline V gene lookup returns CDR1 MDHEN and CDR2 SYDVKM. The CDR3 runs 13 residues. V lost 6 bases and J 2 bases, leaving 11 bases between the germline ends. The CDR3 DNA is TGTGCCAGCAGCGCAACAGGACCCTACGAGCAGTACTTC. This gives the protein CASSATGPYEQYF.

This clone has ten or more counts. The V and J genes are TRBV9 and TRBJ1-3; the D gene is possibly TRBD1 (6 bases). The ends were cut back, 0 bases at V and 0 bases at J, with 10 bases in the middle. CDR3 size: 16 residues. Germline V gene lookup returns CDR1 SGDLS and CDR2 YYNGEE. The CDR3 DNA is TGTGCCAGCAGCGTAGGACAGGCGTTCTCTGGAAACACCATATATTTT. Protein product: CASSVGQAFSGNTIYF. The whole variable domain, filled in from reference TRBV9 and TRBJ1-3, reads DSGVTQTPKHLITATGQRVTLRCSPRSGDLSVYWYQQSLDQGLQFLIQYYNGEERAKGNILERFSAQQFPDLHSELNLSSLELGDSALYFCASSVGQAFSGNTIYFGEGSWLTVV.

This clone was detected ten times or more. This clone may be a read error of a much larger clone one base away. The conserved phenylalanine or tryptophan normally closing the CDR3 is absent here, so this likely arose from a read error. Written as DNA, the CDR3 is TGTGCCAGTAGTTCCGGGAGCGCGAACACCGGGGAGCTGTTTCTT. It translates to CASSSGSANTGELFL. V usage is TRBV27 and J usage is TRBJ2-2; D is perhaps TRBD2 (6 bases). The CDR3 is 15 residues long. CDR1 and CDR2 from the germline V gene are MNHEY and SMNVEV (reference sequence).

This clone was recorded at least ten times. In DNA form, the CDR3 reads TGTGCCAGCAGTGACCCAGGGGGCGCGAACACTGAAGCTTTCTTT. Translation: CASSDPGGANTEAFF. The V call is TRBV6-1, the J call TRBJ1-1; TRBD1 matches 8 bases. The J segment lost 1 base and the V segment lost 3 bases, leaving 4 bases of the junction unmatched. The germline V gene encodes CDR1 MNHNS and CDR2 SASEGT. The CDR3 totals 15 residues.

With respect to this clone: Just one base apart from a much larger clone, this may be a read error. The chain uses TRBV20-1 and TRBJ2-6; D may match TRBD1 or TRBD2 (5 bases each). The CDR3 has 16 residues. V dropped 0 bases and J dropped 2 bases, with 11 bases sitting between them. Germline CDR1 is DFQATT and CDR2 is SNEGSKA (reference sequence). CDR3 coding DNA: TGCAGTGCTAGAGATTCCCGGGGCCCTGGGGCCAACGTCCTGACTTTC. This sequence encodes CSARDSRGPGANVLTF.